Listed below are T cell receptor beta chains from one sample, sequenced in a study of T-cell reconstitution after alpha-beta-depleted transplantation in children. TCRdb itself ran the PCR reads through MiXCR, one entry per CDR3 protein. The table has more than 400,000 distinct CDR3 sequences, roughly 11% seen once. The source was PBMCs, mostly from graft donor cells, collected 180 days after TCRalphabeta/CD19-depleted stem cell transplant. The receptors shown here come from a female patient between 2 and 10 years old who had a stem cell transplant for aplastic anemia, so the T cells may come from the graft donor. CDR3s include the opening cysteine and the closing phenylalanine or tryptophan. D genes are given only for firm matches. The listing skips clone size in some rows; elsewhere it reads once, few, many or a size class.

d_call clone_size j_call v_call cdr3_nt cdr3_aa
- - TRBJ1-1 TRBV18 TGTGCCAGCTCACCATCGGTCACTGAAGCTTTCTTT CASSPSVTEAFF
- - TRBJ2-5 TRBV20-1 TGCAGTGCTAGACGCCGGCTAGTCCAAGAGACCCAGTACTTC CSARRRLVQETQYF
TRBD2 few TRBJ2-2 TRBV7-9 TGTGCCAGCACCTTGCTAGCGGGAGCCGGGGAGCTGTTTTTT CASTLLAGAGELFF
TRBD2 - TRBJ2-1 TRBV11-2 TGTGCCAGCAGCTTGCCTAGCGGGAGCTCCTCCTACAATGAGCAGTTCTTC CASSLPSGSSSYNEQFF
TRBD1 - TRBJ2-1 TRBV5-1 TGCGCCAGCAGCTCTCGACCTGACAGGGGGCTCGATGAGCAGTTCTTC CASSSRPDRGLDEQFF
- - TRBJ1-5 TRBV28 TGTGCCAGCAGTTTCACCCCGGGATCCAGCAATCAGCCCCAGCATTTT CASSFTPGSSNQPQHF
- - TRBJ2-1 TRBV7-2 TGTGCCAGCCGCCCGTTGCTCGCGGGGAATGAGCAGTTCTTC CASRPLLAGNEQFF
- - TRBJ2-5 TRBV14 TGTGCCAGCAGCCGCTGGGGCGGTCAAGAGACCCAGTACTTC CASSRWGGQETQYF
- - TRBJ2-1 TRBV28 TGTGCCAGCAGTCCGGAAGCGGCGGGTCGCACGGATGAGCAGTTCTTC CASSPEAAGRTDEQFF
TRBD2 - TRBJ2-4 TRBV6-2/TRBV6-3 TGTGCCAGCCTCGGACTAGCGGGAGGCATCGGCATTCAGTACTTC CASLGLAGGIGIQYF
- - TRBJ1-1 TRBV20-1 TGCAGTGCTACGGATAAGAACACTGAAGCTTTCTTT CSATDKNTEAFF
TRBD1 - TRBJ1-2 TRBV7-2 TGTGCCAGCAGCCCCCGGGACAGGGGGCTTAGCTATGGCTACACCTTC CASSPRDRGLSYGYTF
- - TRBJ2-1 TRBV18 TGTGCCAGCTCACCGGGGCTAGTTCAGATACATGAGCAGTTCTTC CASSPGLVQIHEQFF
- few TRBJ2-4 TRBV10-3 TGTGCCATCAGTGATACGCCACAGGGAGTACTGATAGCCAAAAACATTCAGTACTTC CAISDTPQGVLIAKNIQYF
- many TRBJ1-6 TRBV10-3 TGTGCCATCAGTGATTCGGGTGTCGGTAATTCACCCCTCCACTTT CAISDSGVGNSPLHF
- - TRBJ1-4 TRBV7-9 TGTGCCAGCAGCCCGGGCGGCAGGCTCTCGGTTTTT CASSPGGRLSVF
TRBD2 - TRBJ2-5 TRBV24-1 TGTGCCACCAGTGACCCGACTAGCGGGCGCCAAGAGACCCAGTACTTC CATSDPTSGRQETQYF
- - TRBJ1-1 TRBV28 TGTGCCATCGGGACGCCCCCGACTGAAGCTTTCTTT CAIGTPPTEAFF
TRBD1 few TRBJ2-5 TRBV7-7 TGTGCCAGCAGCCGCGGACAGGGGGCTGCGGAGACCCAGTACTTC CASSRGQGAAETQYF
- many TRBJ1-1 TRBV12-3/TRBV12-4 TGTGCCAGCAGTTCCCACGGAGGACCGAACACTGAAGCTTTCTTT CASSSHGGPNTEAFF
TRBD1 - TRBJ2-5 TRBV19 TGTGCCAGTAGTATAGATACGACAGGGGGAGGGAGAGAGACCCAGTACTTC CASSIDTTGGGRETQYF
TRBD1 few TRBJ1-2 TRBV2 TGTGCCAGCAGGAGGATGCGGGACAGTGTTGGTGGCTACACCTTC CASRRMRDSVGGYTF
TRBD1 few TRBJ1-6 TRBV28 TGTGCCAGCAGGGGGCCAAGGGGGCCCTATAATTCACCCCTCCACTTT CASRGPRGPYNSPLHF
- few TRBJ2-5 TRBV20-1 TGCAGTGCTAGTCAGGGACCTTACACCGGGACCCAGTACTTC CSASQGPYTGTQYF
TRBD2 - TRBJ2-3 TRBV20-1 TGCAGTGCCTTATCGACTAGCGGAAACACATATACGCAGTATTTT CSALSTSGNTYTQYF
- - TRBJ1-5 TRBV20-1 TGCAGTGCTAGAGCCCACAATCAGCCCCAGCATTTT CSARAHNQPQHF
- many TRBJ2-2 TRBV15 TGTGCCACCAGCACAGGATGGGGGTTCACCGGGGAGCTGTTTTTT CATSTGWGFTGELFF
- many TRBJ2-6 TRBV4-3 TGCGCCAGCAGTCCTCCCCGGGAGTCCGGGGCCAACGTCCTGACTTTC CASSPPRESGANVLTF
TRBD2 few TRBJ2-3 TRBV5-4 TGTGCCAGCAGCTCGTCCCCGGGAGGTCTCACAGATACGCAGTATTTT CASSSSPGGLTDTQYF
TRBD1 many TRBJ1-5 TRBV4-3 TGCGCCAGCAGCCAAGGACAGGGGCCGAATCAGCCCCAGCATTTT CASSQGQGPNQPQHF
TRBD2 - TRBJ2-7 TRBV19 TGTGCCAGTAGTCCCCGGATGGGCCTAGCGGCTCCCTACGAGCAGTACTTC CASSPRMGLAAPYEQYF
TRBD2 - TRBJ2-2 TRBV12-3/TRBV12-4 TGTGCCAGCAGTTCTCTAGCGGGAGGGGGCGGGGAGCTGTTTTTT CASSSLAGGGGELFF
- few TRBJ2-1 TRBV29-1 TGCAGCGTCCGCGGACGAGTTGATGAGCAGTTCTTC CSVRGRVDEQFF
- - TRBJ1-5 TRBV5-1 TGCGCCAGCAGCTTGGGCGTGGATAGCAATCAGCCCCAGCATTTT CASSLGVDSNQPQHF
TRBD2 few TRBJ2-1 TRBV18 TGTGCCAGCTCACCAGTGACTAGCGGAAGGAGGGGGCAGTTCTTC CASSPVTSGRRGQFF
- few TRBJ2-2 TRBV7-9 TGTGCCAGCAGCCCGGACATGCCAGGGGAGCTGTTTTTT CASSPDMPGELFF
- few TRBJ2-7 TRBV7-6 TGTGCCAGCGGTACCCAGGGACTTCACGGGTCCTACGAGCAGTACTTC CASGTQGLHGSYEQYF
- - TRBJ2-5 TRBV29-1 TGCAGCGTTGACGTCGGGGACCGGGAGACCCAGTACTTC CSVDVGDRETQYF